The clone carrying this T cell receptor (beta chain) was counted a few times. This sample was included in a study of blood T cells in healthy people across ages. Samples each yielded at least 5 micrograms of total RNA. A second 7 to 11 cycle PCR used barcoded and J-beta primers. TCRdb fed the 5' RACE reads into MiXCR, producing one record per CDR3 protein. Of 1.5 million to 2 million distinct CDR3 sequences listed, 40% to 55% are singletons. Germline loops: CDR1 SEHNR, CDR2 FQNEAQ (reference sequence). This CDR3 has 13 amino acids. Specimen: blood. The clonotype comes from a woman in her forties in good health. The V gene is TRBV7-9, the J gene TRBJ1-2; 9 nucleotides agree with TRBD1. The CDR3 here is CALTGTGLRGYTF. The CDR3 DNA reads as TGTGCTTTAACCGGGACAGGGTTAAGGGGCTACACCTTC. The whole variable domain, filled in from reference TRBV7-9 and TRBJ1-2, reads DTGVSQNPRHKITKRGQNVTFRCDPISEHNRLYWYRQTLGQGPEFLTYFQNEAQLEKSRLLSDRFSAERPKGSFSTLEIQRTEQGDSAMYLCALTGTGLRGYTFGSGTRLTVV.